The next 15 T cell receptor beta chains were all read from a single sample in a study of graft-versus-host responses after intestinal transplantation. Here immunoSEQ multiplex PCR was the method, and the copy in TCRdb shows in-frame clones only, minus some. The sample includes 43,000 or so clones, about 95% of them seen just once. Sample: PBMCs, taken around 350 days after intestinal transplant. The receptors stem from a human patient who received an intestinal transplant, so some T cells may come from the graft donor.

The chain uses TRBV7-9 and TRBJ2-5; 11 positions agree with TRBD2. The CDR3 runs to 14 residues. Germline lookup yields CDR1 SEHNR and CDR2 FQNEAQ (reference sequence). The V gene end was trimmed by 3 bases and the J gene end by 3 bases; junction bases not matched to a gene: 0. CDR3 residues: CASSLGLAEETQYF. The CDR3 DNA is TGTGCCAGCAGCTTGGGACTAGCGGAAGAGACCCAGTACTTC.

This chain uses TRBV7-2 with TRBJ1-5, with unresolved D. Germline lookup yields CDR1 SGHTA and CDR2 FQGNSA. Trimming shortened V by 2 bases and J by 0 bases, and 11 bases separated the two germline ends. The CDR3 is 16 residues long. CDR3 amino acids: CASSLTGGYSNQPQHF. The CDR3 nucleotides are TGTGCCAGCAGCTTAACGGGAGGATATAGCAATCAGCCCCAGCATTTT.

This chain links TRBV11-3 with TRBJ2-1; the match to TRBD2 covers 9 bases. Germline CDR1 SGHNT, CDR2 YENEEA. The CDR3 is 17 amino acids. V shed 5 bases, J shed 4 bases, and the junction held 12 bases outside the gene matches. DNA for the CDR3: TGTGCCAGCAGCCCTAGAGGGGCGGGGGGGAGATACAATGAGCAGTTCTTC. Translation gives CASSPRGAGGRYNEQFF.

The J gene is TRBJ2-5, the V gene TRBV7-3, with 9 bases matching TRBD1. With V trimmed by 6 bases and J by 2 bases, 7 bases remained unmatched. Germline CDR1 reads SGHTA; CDR2 reads FQGTGA. The CDR3 covers 15 residues. The CDR3 DNA sequence: TGTGCCAGCAGACGTGGGACAGGGTGGCAAGAGACCCAGTACTTC. It is translated as CASRRGTGWQETQYF. The full variable domain, completed using reference TRBV7-3 and TRBJ2-5, is GAGVSQTPSNKVTEKGKYVELRCDPISGHTALYWYRQSLGQGPEFLIYFQGTGAADDSGLPNDRFFAVRPEGSVSTLKIQRTERGDSAVYLCASRRGTGWQETQYFGPGTRLLVL.

The genes are TRBV6-1 and TRBJ1-1; 8 nucleotides match TRBD1. V trimming: 3 bases; J trimming: 3 bases; junction bases outside the gene matches: 3. The CDR3 extends over 14 amino acids. The germline V gene encodes CDR1 MNHNS and CDR2 SASEGT. The CDR3 region is CASSEDRAHTEAFF. The CDR3 DNA reads as TGTGCCAGCAGTGAGGACAGGGCGCACACTGAAGCTTTCTTT.

The genes are TRBV19 and TRBJ2-5; possible D gene TRBD2, 6 bases. TRBJ2-7 matches the DNA end more closely, so the J call is doubtful. The CDR3 sequence is 13 residues long. Germline assignment: CDR1 LNHDA and CDR2 SQIVND (reference sequence). The CDR3 coding sequence is TGTGCCAGCTCGTTAGGAGGGTCCTACGAGCAGTACTTC. Amino acids: CASSLGGSYEQYF.

This chain uses TRBV6-5 with TRBJ2-7; TRBD1 aligns across 8 bases. J gave up 6 bases and V 0 bases, and 4 bases lay outside the gene matches. Germline V gene lookup returns CDR1 MNHEY and CDR2 SVGAGI. The CDR3 length is 14 residues. The CDR3 spells CASSYSTGGPEQYF. CDR3 coding DNA: TGTGCCAGCAGTTACTCAACAGGGGGGCCCGAGCAGTACTTC.

The chain employs TRBV7-9 and TRBJ2-7, with D uncertain. This CDR3 has 15 residues. V gave up 5 bases and J gave up 3 bases, with 17 bases separating them. Germline values: CDR1 SEHNR, CDR2 FQNEAQ (reference sequence). The CDR3 DNA sequence: TGTGCCAGCAGCCAAGTGCCGGACCGCAACTACGAGCAGTACTTC. Its protein product is CASSQVPDRNYEQYF.

The chain uses TRBV10-1 and TRBJ1-1; weak D call: TRBD1 (6 bases). This CDR3 comprises 13 residues. The germline gives CDR1 WNHNN, CDR2 SYGVQD (reference sequence). V was pared by 7 bases and J by 4 bases, with 13 bases between. Here the CDR3 reads CASTLGRGTEAFF. Written as DNA, the CDR3 is TGCGCCAGCACCCTTGGCAGGGGCACTGAAGCTTTCTTT.

The chain carries TRBV6-5 and TRBJ1-5; D unresolved. The CDR3 runs to 14 residues. V shed 6 bases and J shed 4 bases, with 13 bases lying between them. Germline V gene data show CDR1 as MNHEY and CDR2 as SVGAGI. The CDR3 reads CASSPGSSNQPQHF. DNA for the CDR3: TGTGCCAGCAGCCCCGGCAGTTCAAATCAGCCCCAGCATTTT.

The V call is TRBV25-1, the J call TRBJ2-4, with 7 nucleotides matching TRBD1. There are 13 residues in the CDR3. Per germline, CDR1 MGHDK and CDR2 SYGVNS. Trimming took 8 bases from V and 2 from J; bases not matched to a gene: 3. The CDR3 DNA reads TGTGCCAGCGCCAGGGGGACCAAAAACATTCAGTACTTC. Residues: CASARGTKNIQYF.

This chain joins TRBV4-1 and TRBJ2-1; 7 nucleotides match TRBD2. With V trimmed by 5 bases and J by 3 bases, 7 bases remained unmatched. CDR1 MGHRA and CDR2 YSYEKL come from the germline V gene. CDR3 size: 15 residues. CDR3: CASSETGGNYNEQFF. In nucleotides, the CDR3 is TGCGCCAGCAGCGAAACCGGGGGGAACTACAATGAGCAGTTCTTC.

This clone showed up just a few times. The chain has TRBV9 and TRBJ2-1; TRBD2 agrees at 9 bases. Per germline, CDR1 SGDLS and CDR2 YYNGEE. V lost 3 bases and J lost 4; bases outside the gene matches: 5. The CDR3 spans 15 residues. CDR3: CASSGGGGAYNEQFF. In DNA, the CDR3 is TGTGCCAGCAGCGGAGGCGGGGGGGCATACAATGAGCAGTTCTTC.

This rearrangement joins TRBV2 to TRBJ1-1, with TRBD1 matching 7 bases. CDR1 and CDR2 (germline): SNHLY, FYNNEI. Trimming at V came to 4 bases and at J to 1 base, leaving 3 bases not matched to a gene. The length of the CDR3 is 14 residues. CDR3 DNA sequence: TGTGCCAGCAGTGCTCAGGGGGGGAACACTGAAGCTTTCTTT. This sequence encodes CASSAQGGNTEAFF.

The chain employs TRBV2 and TRBJ2-7; no firm D call. CDR1 is SNHLY, CDR2 FYNNEI, per germline. The V end was cut by 1 base, the J end by 12 bases, with 10 bases between. The CDR3 is 11 amino acids. The CDR3 region has the DNA TGTGCCAGCAGTGAAGAAGCCAGGCCGTACTTC. Translation gives CASSEEARPYF.